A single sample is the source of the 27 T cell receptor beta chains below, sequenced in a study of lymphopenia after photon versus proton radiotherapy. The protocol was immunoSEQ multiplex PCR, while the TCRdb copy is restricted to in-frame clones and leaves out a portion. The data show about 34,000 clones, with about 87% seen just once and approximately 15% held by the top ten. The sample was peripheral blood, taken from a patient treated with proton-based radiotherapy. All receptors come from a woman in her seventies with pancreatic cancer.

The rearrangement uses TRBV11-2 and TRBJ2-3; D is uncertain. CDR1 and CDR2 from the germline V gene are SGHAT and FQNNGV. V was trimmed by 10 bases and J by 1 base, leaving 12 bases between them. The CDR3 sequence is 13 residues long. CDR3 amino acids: CATRRAGTDTQYF. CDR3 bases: TGTGCCACGCGAAGGGCGGGCACAGATACGCAGTATTTT.

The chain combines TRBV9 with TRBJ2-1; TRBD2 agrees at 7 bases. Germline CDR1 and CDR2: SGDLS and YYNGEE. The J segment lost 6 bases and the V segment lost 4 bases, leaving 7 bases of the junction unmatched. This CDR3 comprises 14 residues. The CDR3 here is CASSPSGASNEQFF. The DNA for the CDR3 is TGTGCCAGCAGCCCAAGCGGGGCTAGCAATGAGCAGTTCTTC.

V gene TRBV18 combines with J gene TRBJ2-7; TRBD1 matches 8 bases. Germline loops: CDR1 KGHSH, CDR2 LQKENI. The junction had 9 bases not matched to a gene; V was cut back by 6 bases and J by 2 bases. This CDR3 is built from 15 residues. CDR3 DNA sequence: TGTGCCAGCTCTATAACAGGGGGAGAAACCTACGAGCAGTACTTC. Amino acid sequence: CASSITGGETYEQYF.

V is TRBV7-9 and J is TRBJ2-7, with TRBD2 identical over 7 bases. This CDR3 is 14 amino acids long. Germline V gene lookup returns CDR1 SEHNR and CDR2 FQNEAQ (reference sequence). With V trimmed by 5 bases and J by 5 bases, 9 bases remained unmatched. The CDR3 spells CASSPTAGVNEQYF. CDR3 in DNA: TGTGCCAGCAGCCCCACGGCGGGAGTAAACGAGCAGTACTTC.

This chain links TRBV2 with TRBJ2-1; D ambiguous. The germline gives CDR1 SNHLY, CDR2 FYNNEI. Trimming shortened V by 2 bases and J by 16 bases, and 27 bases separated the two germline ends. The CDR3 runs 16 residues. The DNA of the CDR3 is TGTGCCAGCAGTGAAATGTGGGTCCCGAGCCAAACCAAGAGATTCTTC. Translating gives CASSEMWVPSQTKRFF.

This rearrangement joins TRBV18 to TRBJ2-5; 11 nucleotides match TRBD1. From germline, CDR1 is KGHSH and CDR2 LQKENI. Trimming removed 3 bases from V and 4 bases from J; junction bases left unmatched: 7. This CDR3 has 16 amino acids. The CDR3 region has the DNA TGTGCCAGCTCACCCACCGGGACAGGGGGACGAGAGACCCAGTACTTC. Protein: CASSPTGTGGRETQYF.

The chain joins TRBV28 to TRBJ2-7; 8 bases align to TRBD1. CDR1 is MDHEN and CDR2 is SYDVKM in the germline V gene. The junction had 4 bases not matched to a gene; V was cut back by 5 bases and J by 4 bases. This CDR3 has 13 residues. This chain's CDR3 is CASSRQGPYEQYF. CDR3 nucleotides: TGTGCCAGCAGTAGACAGGGGCCTTACGAGCAGTACTTC.

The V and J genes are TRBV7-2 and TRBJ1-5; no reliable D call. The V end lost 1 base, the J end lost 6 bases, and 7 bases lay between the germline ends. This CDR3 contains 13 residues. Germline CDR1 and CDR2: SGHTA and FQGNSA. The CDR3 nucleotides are TGTGCCAGCAGCTTAGGTGCGGGTCAGCCCCAGCATTTT. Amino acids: CASSLGAGQPQHF.

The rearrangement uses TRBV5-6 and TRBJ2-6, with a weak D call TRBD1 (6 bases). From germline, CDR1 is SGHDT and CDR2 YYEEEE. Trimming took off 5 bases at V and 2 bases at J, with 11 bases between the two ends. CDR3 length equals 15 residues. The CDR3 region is CASRSPGAGANVLTF. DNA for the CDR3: TGTGCCAGCAGGAGTCCAGGGGCTGGGGCCAACGTCCTGACTTTC.

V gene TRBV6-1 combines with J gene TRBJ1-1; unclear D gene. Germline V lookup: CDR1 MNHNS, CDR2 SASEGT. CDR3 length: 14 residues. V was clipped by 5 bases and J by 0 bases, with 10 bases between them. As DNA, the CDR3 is TGTGCCAGCAGTACGGGTCTGCTGAACACTGAAGCTTTCTTT. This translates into CASSTGLLNTEAFF.

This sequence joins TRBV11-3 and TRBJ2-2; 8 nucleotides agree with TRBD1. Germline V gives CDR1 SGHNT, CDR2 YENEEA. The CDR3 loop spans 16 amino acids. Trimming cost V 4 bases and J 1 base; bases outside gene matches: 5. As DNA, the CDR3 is TGTGCCAGCAGCTCCGCCGGGACAGGGAACACCGGGGAGCTGTTTTTT. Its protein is CASSSAGTGNTGELFF.

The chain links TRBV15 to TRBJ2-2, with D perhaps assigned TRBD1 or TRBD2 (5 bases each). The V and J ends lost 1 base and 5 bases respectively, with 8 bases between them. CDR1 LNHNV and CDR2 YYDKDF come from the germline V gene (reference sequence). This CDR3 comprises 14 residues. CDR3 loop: CATSRAGTTGELFF. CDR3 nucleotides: TGTGCCACCAGCAGAGCCGGGACGACCGGGGAGCTGTTTTTT.

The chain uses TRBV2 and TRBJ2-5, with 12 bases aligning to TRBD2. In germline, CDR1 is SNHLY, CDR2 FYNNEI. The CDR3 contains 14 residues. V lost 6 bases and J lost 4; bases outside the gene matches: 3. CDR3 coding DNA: TGTGCCAGCAGCGAACTAGCGGGAGGAGAGACCCAGTACTTC. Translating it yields CASSELAGGETQYF.

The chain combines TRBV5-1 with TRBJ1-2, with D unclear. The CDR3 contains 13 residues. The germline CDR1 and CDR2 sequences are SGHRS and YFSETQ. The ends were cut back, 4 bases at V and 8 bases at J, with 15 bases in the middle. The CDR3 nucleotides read TGCGCCAGCAGCCCTGGCCGAGGGCAAGGCTACACCTTC. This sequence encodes CASSPGRGQGYTF.

The CDR3 sequence is CASSSEGARSYEQYF. As DNA, the CDR3 is TGTGCCAGCAGTAGCGAGGGAGCCCGCTCCTACGAGCAGTACTTC. The chain is built from TRBV28 and TRBJ2-7; possibly TRBD2 for D (5 bases). Between the trimmed V and J ends, which lost 5 bases and 0 bases, there was a span of 14 bases. CDR1 is MDHEN, CDR2 SYDVKM, per germline. The CDR3 loop spans 15 amino acids.

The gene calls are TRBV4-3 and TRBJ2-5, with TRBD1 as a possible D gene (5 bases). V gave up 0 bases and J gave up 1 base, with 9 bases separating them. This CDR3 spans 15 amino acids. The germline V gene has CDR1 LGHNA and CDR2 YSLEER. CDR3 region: CASSQDLDSQETQYF. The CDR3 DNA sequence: TGCGCCAGCAGCCAAGACCTCGACAGCCAAGAGACCCAGTACTTC.

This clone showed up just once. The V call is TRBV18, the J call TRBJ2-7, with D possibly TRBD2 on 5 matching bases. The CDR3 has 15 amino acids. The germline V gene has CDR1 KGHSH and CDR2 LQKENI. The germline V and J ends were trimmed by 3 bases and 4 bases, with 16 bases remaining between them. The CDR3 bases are TGTGCCAGCTCACCCAACGGGAATAACGGGTACGAGCAGTACTTC. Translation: CASSPNGNNGYEQYF.

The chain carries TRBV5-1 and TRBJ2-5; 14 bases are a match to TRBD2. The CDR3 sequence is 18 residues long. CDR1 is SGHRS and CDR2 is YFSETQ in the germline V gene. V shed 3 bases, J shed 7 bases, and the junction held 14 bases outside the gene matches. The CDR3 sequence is CASSSGSGLAGVQVTQYF. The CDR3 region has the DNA TGCGCCAGCAGCTCCGGTTCGGGACTAGCGGGAGTTCAGGTGACCCAGTACTTC.

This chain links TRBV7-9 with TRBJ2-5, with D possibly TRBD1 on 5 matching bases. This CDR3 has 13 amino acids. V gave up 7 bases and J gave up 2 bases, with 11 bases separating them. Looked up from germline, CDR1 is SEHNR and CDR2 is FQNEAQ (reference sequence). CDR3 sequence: CASTAAGQETQYF. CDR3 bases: TGTGCCAGCACGGCTGCAGGGCAAGAGACCCAGTACTTC.

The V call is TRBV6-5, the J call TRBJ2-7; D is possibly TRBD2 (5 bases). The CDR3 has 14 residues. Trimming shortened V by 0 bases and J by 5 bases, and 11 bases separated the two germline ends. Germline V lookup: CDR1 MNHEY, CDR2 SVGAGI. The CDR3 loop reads CASSYSFAGDEQYF. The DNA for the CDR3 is TGTGCCAGCAGTTACTCCTTTGCCGGGGACGAGCAGTACTTC.

In DNA form, the CDR3 reads TGTGCCAGCAGTTTGGGGACAGGGATATATTGGTACTTC. Translating it yields CASSLGTGIYWYF. The chain combines TRBV27 with TRBJ2-7, with 9 bases fitting TRBD1. Germline CDR1 MNHEY, CDR2 SMNVEV (reference sequence). V lost 3 bases and J lost 12; bases outside the gene matches: 9. The CDR3 is made up of 13 amino acids.

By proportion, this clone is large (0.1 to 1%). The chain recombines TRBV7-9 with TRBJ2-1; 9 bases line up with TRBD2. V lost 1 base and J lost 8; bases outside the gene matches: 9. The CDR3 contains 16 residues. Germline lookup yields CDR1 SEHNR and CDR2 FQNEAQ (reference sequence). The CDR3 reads CASSLESSGRPYEQFF. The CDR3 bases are TGTGCCAGCAGCTTAGAGTCCAGCGGGAGGCCCTATGAGCAGTTCTTC.

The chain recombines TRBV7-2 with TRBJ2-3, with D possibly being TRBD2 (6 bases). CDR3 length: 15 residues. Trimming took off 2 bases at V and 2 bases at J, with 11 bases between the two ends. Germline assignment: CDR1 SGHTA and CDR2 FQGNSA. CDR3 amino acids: CASSLSGGITDTQYF. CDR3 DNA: TGTGCCAGCAGCTTATCGGGCGGGATCACAGATACGCAGTATTTT.

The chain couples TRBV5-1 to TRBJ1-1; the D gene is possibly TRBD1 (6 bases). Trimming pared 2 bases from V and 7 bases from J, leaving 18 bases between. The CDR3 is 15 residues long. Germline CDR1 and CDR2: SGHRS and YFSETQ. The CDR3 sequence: CASSFSGQGYGEAFF. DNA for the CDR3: TGCGCCAGCAGCTTTAGTGGGCAGGGGTATGGTGAAGCTTTCTTT.

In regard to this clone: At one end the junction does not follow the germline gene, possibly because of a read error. The CDR3 loop is CAGRGGLAKNIQYF. CDR3 in DNA: TGTGCCGGCAGGGGGGGGCTAGCCAAAAACATTCAGTACTTC. The V gene is TRBV6-6, the J gene TRBJ2-4; D is possibly TRBD1 or TRBD2 (7 bases each). Germline CDR1 is MNHNY and CDR2 is SVGAGI (reference sequence). This CDR3 region has 14 residues.

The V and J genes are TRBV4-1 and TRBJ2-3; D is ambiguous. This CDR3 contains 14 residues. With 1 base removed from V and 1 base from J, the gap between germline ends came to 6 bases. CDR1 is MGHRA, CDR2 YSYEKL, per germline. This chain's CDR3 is CASSQAEGTDTQYF. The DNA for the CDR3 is TGCGCCAGCAGCCAAGCAGAGGGCACAGATACGCAGTATTTT.

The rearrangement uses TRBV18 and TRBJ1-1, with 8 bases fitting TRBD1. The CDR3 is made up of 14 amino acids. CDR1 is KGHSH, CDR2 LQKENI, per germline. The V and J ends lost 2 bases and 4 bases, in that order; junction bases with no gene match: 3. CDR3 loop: CASSPSDRGTEAFF. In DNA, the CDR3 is TGTGCCAGCTCACCATCCGACAGGGGCACTGAAGCTTTCTTT. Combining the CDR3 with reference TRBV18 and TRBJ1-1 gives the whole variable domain NAGVMQNPRHLVRRRGQEARLRCSPMKGHSHVYWYRQLPEEGLKFMVYLQKENIIDESGMPKERFSAEFPKEGPSILRIQQVVRGDSAAYFCASSPSDRGTEAFFGQGTRLTVV.